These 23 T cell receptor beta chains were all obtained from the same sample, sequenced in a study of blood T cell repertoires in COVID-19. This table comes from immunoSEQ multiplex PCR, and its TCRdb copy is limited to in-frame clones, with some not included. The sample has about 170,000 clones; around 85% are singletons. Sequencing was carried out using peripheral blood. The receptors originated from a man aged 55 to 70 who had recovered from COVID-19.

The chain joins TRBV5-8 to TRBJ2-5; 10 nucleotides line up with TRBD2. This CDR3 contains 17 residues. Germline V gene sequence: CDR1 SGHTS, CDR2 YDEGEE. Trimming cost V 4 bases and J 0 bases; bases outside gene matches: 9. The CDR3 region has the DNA TGTGCCAGCAGCGCGGCTGCTAGCGGGGGAGACCAAGAGACCCAGTACTTC. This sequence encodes CASSAAASGGDQETQYF.

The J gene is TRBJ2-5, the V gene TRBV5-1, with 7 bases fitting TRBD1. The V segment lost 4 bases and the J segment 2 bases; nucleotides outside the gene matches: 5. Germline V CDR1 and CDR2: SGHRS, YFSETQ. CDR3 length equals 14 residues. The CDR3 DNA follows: TGCGCCAGCAGCCTTCCGGGACAGCAAGAGACCCAGTACTTC. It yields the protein CASSLPGQQETQYF.

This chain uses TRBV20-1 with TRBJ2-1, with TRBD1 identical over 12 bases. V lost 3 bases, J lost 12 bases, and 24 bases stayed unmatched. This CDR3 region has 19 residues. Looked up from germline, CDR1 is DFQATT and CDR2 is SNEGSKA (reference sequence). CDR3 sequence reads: CSASNWGQGASPMGWAQFF. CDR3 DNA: TGCAGTGCTAGTAATTGGGGACAGGGGGCGTCCCCAATGGGGTGGGCGCAGTTCTTC.

CDR3 in DNA: TGTGCCAGCAGTGAGATGACAGGGGCCGGCTACACCTTC. Translation: CASSEMTGAGYTF. The V gene is TRBV6-1, the J gene TRBJ1-2, with TRBD1 matching 8 bases. The CDR3 has 13 amino acids. Trimming at V came to 3 bases and at J to 8 bases, leaving 5 bases not matched to a gene. CDR1 is MNHNS and CDR2 is SASEGT in the germline V gene.

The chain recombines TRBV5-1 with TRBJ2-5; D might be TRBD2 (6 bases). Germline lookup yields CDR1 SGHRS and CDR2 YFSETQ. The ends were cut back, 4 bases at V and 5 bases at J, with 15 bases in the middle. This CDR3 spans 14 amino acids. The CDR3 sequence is CASSPAGGGETQYF. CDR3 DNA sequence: TGCGCCAGCAGCCCAGCGGGTGGGGGGGAGACCCAGTACTTC.

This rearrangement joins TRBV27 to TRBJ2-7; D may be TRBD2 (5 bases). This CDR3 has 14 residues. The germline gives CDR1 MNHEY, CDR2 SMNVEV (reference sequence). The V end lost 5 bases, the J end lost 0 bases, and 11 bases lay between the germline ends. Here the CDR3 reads CASSPVRVSYEQYF. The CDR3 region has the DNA TGTGCCAGCAGTCCCGTGCGGGTCTCCTACGAGCAGTACTTC.

In nucleotides, the CDR3 is TGTGCCAGCACCACGGGACAGGGCCATGGCTACACCTTC. Translation gives CASTTGQGHGYTF. The chain combines TRBV27 with TRBJ1-2; TRBD1 matches at 9 bases. Trimming cost V 7 bases and J 6 bases; bases outside gene matches: 6. Germline V gene sequence: CDR1 MNHEY, CDR2 SMNVEV (reference sequence). The CDR3 runs to 13 residues.

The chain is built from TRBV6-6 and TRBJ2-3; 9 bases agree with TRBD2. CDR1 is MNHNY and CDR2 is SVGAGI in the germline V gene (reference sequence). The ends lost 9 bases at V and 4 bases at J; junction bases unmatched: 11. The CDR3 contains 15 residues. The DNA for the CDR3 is TGTGCCAGTCAGACTGCGCGGGGGGGCGCAGATACGCAGTATTTT. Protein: CASQTARGGADTQYF.

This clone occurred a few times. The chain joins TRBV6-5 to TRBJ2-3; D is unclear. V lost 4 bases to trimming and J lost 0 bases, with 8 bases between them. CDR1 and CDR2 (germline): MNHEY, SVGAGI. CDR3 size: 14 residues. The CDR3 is CASSLTYSTDTQYF. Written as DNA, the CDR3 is TGTGCCAGCAGTTTGACATATAGCACAGATACGCAGTATTTT.

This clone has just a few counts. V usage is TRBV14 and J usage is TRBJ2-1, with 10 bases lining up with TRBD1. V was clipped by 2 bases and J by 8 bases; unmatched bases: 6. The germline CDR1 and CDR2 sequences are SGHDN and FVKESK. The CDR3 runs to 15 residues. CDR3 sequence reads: CASSQPGQGFHEQFF. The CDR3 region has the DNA TGTGCCAGCAGCCAACCGGGACAGGGGTTCCATGAGCAGTTCTTC. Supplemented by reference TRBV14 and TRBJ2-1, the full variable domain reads EAGVTQFPSHSVIEKGQTVTLRCDPISGHDNLYWYRRVMGKEIKFLLHFVKESKQDESGMPNNRFLAERTGGTYSTLKVQPAELEDSGVYFCASSQPGQGFHEQFFGPGTRLTVL.

This chain's CDR3 is CASSQDVGTGRLWEKLFF. CDR3 coding DNA: TGCGCCAGCAGCCAAGATGTAGGGACAGGTAGATTGTGGGAAAAACTGTTTTTT. The chain joins TRBV4-3 to TRBJ1-4; 8 bases align to TRBD1. The length of the CDR3 is 18 residues. From germline, CDR1 is LGHNA and CDR2 YSLEER. The V and J ends lost 0 bases and 8 bases, in that order; junction bases with no gene match: 14.

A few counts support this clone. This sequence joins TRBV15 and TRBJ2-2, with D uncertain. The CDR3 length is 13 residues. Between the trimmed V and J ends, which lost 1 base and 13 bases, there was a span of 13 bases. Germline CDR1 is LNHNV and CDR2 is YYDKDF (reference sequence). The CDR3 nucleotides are TGTGCCACCAGCAGAGTTGTTAAAGCCCTGCTGTTTTTT. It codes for CATSRVVKALLFF. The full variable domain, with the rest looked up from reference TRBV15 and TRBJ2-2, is DAMVIQNPRYQVTQFGKPVTLSCSQTLNHNVMYWYQQKSSQAPKLLFHYYDKDFNNEADTPDNFQSRRPNTSFCFLDIRSPGLGDTAMYLCATSRVVKALLFFGEGSRLTVL.

As DNA, the CDR3 is TGTGCCAGCAGTTACCGGACAGGGAACACTGAAGCTTTCTTT. Protein: CASSYRTGNTEAFF. The V gene is TRBV6-5, the J gene TRBJ1-1; 7 positions match TRBD1. The CDR3 spans 14 residues. V was clipped by 2 bases and J by 1 base; unmatched bases: 1. Germline V gene sequence: CDR1 MNHEY, CDR2 SVGAGI.

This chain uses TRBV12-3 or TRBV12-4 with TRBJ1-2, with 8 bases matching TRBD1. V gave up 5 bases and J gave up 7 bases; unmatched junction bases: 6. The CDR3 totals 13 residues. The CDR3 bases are TGTGCCAGCAGTCCCAGGACAGGGACTGGCTACACCTTC. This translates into CASSPRTGTGYTF.

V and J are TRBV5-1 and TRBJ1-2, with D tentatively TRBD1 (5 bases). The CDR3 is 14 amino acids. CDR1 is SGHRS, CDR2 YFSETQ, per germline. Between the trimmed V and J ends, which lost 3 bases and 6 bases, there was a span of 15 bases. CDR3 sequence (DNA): TGCGCCAGCAGCTCGGGGAGGGGAGAGGATGGCTACACCTTC. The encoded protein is CASSSGRGEDGYTF.

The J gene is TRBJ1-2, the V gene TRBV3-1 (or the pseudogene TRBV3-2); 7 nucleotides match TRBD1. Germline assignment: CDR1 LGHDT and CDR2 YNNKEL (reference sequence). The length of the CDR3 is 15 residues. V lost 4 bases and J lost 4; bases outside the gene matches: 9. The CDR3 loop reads CASSLSSGQSYGYTF. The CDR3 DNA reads TGTGCCAGCAGCCTATCCTCGGGACAGAGCTATGGCTACACCTTC.

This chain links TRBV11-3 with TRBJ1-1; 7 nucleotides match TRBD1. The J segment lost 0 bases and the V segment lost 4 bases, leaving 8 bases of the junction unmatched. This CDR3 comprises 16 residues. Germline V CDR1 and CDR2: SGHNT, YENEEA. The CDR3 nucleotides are TGTGCCAGCAGCTCCCAGGGGGACGGATTGAACACTGAAGCTTTCTTT. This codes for CASSSQGDGLNTEAFF.

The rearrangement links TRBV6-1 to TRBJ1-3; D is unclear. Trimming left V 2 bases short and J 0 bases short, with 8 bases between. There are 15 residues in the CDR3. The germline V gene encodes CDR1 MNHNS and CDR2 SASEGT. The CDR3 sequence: CASSENGYSGNTIYF. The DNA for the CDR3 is TGTGCCAGCAGTGAAAACGGGTACTCTGGAAACACCATATATTTT.

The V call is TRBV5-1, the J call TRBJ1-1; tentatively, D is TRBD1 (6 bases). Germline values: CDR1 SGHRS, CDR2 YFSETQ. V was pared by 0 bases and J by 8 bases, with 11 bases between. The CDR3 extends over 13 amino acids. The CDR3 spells CASSLGGTSEAFF. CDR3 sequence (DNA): TGCGCCAGCAGCTTGGGGGGGACATCAGAAGCTTTCTTT.

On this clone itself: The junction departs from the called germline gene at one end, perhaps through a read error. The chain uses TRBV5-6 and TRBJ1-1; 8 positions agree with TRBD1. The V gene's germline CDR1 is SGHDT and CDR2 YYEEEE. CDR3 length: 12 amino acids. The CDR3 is CASSLPEGGQDF. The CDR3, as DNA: TGTGCCAGCAGCCTACCGGAAGGGGGACAGGATTTT.

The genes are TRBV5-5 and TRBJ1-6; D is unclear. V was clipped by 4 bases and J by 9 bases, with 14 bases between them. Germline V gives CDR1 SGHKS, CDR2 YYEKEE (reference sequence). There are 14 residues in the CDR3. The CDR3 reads CASSQGPSGSPLHF. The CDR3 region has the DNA TGTGCCAGCAGCCAAGGCCCATCGGGTTCACCCCTCCACTTT.

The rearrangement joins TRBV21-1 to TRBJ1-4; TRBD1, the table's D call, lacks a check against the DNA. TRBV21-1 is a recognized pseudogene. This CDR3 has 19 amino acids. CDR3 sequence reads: CASSKVGNTEGACIVKLFF. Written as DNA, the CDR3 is TGTGCCAGCAGCAAAGTGGGCAATACGGAGGGGGCGTGTATTGTAAAACTGTTTTTT.

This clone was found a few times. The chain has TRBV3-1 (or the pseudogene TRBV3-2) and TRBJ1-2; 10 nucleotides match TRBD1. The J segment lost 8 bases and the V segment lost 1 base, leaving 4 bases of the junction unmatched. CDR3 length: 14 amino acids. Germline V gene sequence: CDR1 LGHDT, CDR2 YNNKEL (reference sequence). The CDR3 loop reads CASSQGGQGMGYTF. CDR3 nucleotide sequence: TGTGCCAGCAGCCAAGGGGGACAGGGGATGGGCTACACCTTC.